These T cell receptor beta chains were read from a single sample in a study of T cell responses to AZD1222 COVID-19 vaccine. TCRdb keeps only in-frame clones here, not all; method: immunoSEQ multiplex PCR. The sample gives about 160,000 clones, around 93% of which show up once; approximately 4.8% is in the top ten. This material consisted of peripheral blood, taken on day 0 of AZD1222 vaccination. The receptors derive from an adult in good health. Both conserved end residues are part of each CDR3. D genes are given only for firm matches.

d_gene	v_gene	j_gene	CDR3nt	CDR3aa
-	TRBV2	TRBJ2-7	TGTGCCAGCAGTGCGGACGCTGGCGAGCAGTACTTC	CASSADAGEQYF
TRBD1	TRBV7-9	TRBJ2-1	TGTGCCAGCAGCTTATTGGGACAGGGGAAAAATGAGCAGTTCTTC	CASSLLGQGKNEQFF
-	TRBV12-3/TRBV12-4	TRBJ1-2	TGTGCCAGCAGGGGGGGGTCCGGCTACACCTTC	CASRGGSGYTF
-	TRBV4-1	TRBJ2-1	TGCGCCAGCAGCCCGTCTGCGGGACGAAATGAGCAGTTCTTC	CASSPSAGRNEQFF
-	TRBV30	TRBJ2-6	TGTGCCTGGAGTGTACGGGGCAGGGTAAGGTTAGGGGCCAACGTCCTGACTTTC	CAWSVRGRVRLGANVLTF
TRBD1	TRBV6-5	TRBJ1-2	TGTGCCAGCAGTTACTCGGCGACAGGGTACAATGGCTACACCTTC	CASSYSATGYNGYTF
-	TRBV11-2	TRBJ1-2	TGTGCCAGCAGCGCCCGTGGGGGAAAACGATTATTTGGCTACACCTTC	CASSARGGKRLFGYTF
-	TRBV3-1/TRBV3-2	TRBJ1-4	TGTGCCAGCAGCCAAGGGACCCCGGGAGAAAAACTGTTTTTT	CASSQGTPGEKLFF
-	TRBV2	TRBJ2-7	TGTGCCAGCATGGGGAGCTCCTACGAGCAGTACTTC	CASMGSSYEQYF
TRBD2	TRBV13	TRBJ2-7	TGTGCCAGCAGCTTAGATCCCCCGGGACTAGCGCTGCGAGAATCCTACGAGCAGTACTTC	CASSLDPPGLALRESYEQYF